This is a list of T cell receptor beta chains from one sample in a study of blood T cell repertoires in COVID-19. Method: immunoSEQ multiplex PCR; TCRdb's copy keeps in-frame clones and lacks some. The table records about 160,000 clones, about 88% of them present only once. Sequenced material: peripheral blood. These receptor sequences come from a man in his 60s with active or convalescent COVID-19. Both conserved end residues are part of each CDR3. The order of the fields is CDR3 DNA, CDR3 protein, J gene, clone size, V gene, D gene, CDR3 length. A D gene is named only where the DNA matches it firmly. For some rows the clone size is stated as once, few or many, or as a class when expanded; others skip it.

TGTGCCAGCAGACAGGGCGAGAATTCACCCCTCCACTTT | CASRQGENSPLHF | TRBJ1-6 | . | TRBV25-1 | . | 13
TGTGCCAGCAGCTTGCCGGGACAGCCCTACGAGCAGTACTTC | CASSLPGQPYEQYF | TRBJ2-7 | . | TRBV7-2 | TRBD1 | 14
TGTGCCAGCAGCGGAGGTTTCCTGGGGTCCCAGTACTTC | CASSGGFLGSQYF | TRBJ2-5 | . | TRBV7-9 | . | 13
TGTGCCAGCAGCCTAACAGGGGGGAATCAGCCCCAGCATTTT | CASSLTGGNQPQHF | TRBJ1-5 | . | TRBV11-2 | TRBD1 | 14
TGCGCCAGCAGCTTTGGACAGGGGCAAGAGACCCAGTACTTC | CASSFGQGQETQYF | TRBJ2-5 | . | TRBV5-1 | TRBD1 | 14
TGTGCCAGCTCACCCACAGGGGGCGGTGGCTACACCTTC | CASSPTGGGGYTF | TRBJ1-2 | once | TRBV18 | TRBD1 | 13
TGTGCCAGTGGAGCCGGGGGTTATCAGCCCCAGCATTTT | CASGAGGYQPQHF | TRBJ1-5 | . | TRBV19 | . | 13
TGCAGTGCTTCCAGGGACTATGGCTACACCTTC | CSASRDYGYTF | TRBJ1-2 | . | TRBV20-1 | . | 11
TGTGCCAGTAGTATCCCCAGTGGGGCCAACGTCCTGACTTTC | CASSIPSGANVLTF | TRBJ2-6 | . | TRBV19 | . | 14
TGTGCCAGCACAACGAGCTCCTACGAGCAGTACTTC | CASTTSSYEQYF | TRBJ2-7 | . | TRBV6-4 | . | 12
TGCAGCGTTGAAGCCGCCCCGGGACAGGGCGACTATGGCTACACCTTC | CSVEAAPGQGDYGYTF | TRBJ1-2 | once | TRBV29-1 | TRBD1 | 16
TGCAGTGCTATTGACAGAATAATAAACAATGAGCAGTTCTTC | CSAIDRIINNEQFF | TRBJ2-1 | . | TRBV20-1 | . | 14
TGCAGCGGACTAAAGCCGGGACAGGGAAGTGGAAACACCATATATTTT | CSGLKPGQGSGNTIYF | TRBJ1-3 | . | TRBV29-1 | TRBD1 | 16
TGTGCCAGTAGGTCCGAAGGACAAGTGAACACTGAAGCTTTCTTT | CASRSEGQVNTEAFF | TRBJ1-1 | . | TRBV27 | . | 15
TGTGCCAGCAGTGAAGCCTCCGGCGGGGGAGGCTATGGCTACACCTTC | CASSEASGGGGYGYTF | TRBJ1-2 | . | TRBV6-1 | . | 16
TGCGCCAGCAGTGCCCGGACAGGGGGAACCGGGGAGCTGTTTTTT | CASSARTGGTGELFF | TRBJ2-2 | . | TRBV10-1 | TRBD1 | 15
TGTGCCTGGATAACGGCAGGGGCCGAGAACACCGGGGAGCTGTTTTTT | CAWITAGAENTGELFF | TRBJ2-2 | . | TRBV30 | . | 16
TGTGCCACCAGCACAGGGGACGGAAACACCATATATTTT | CATSTGDGNTIYF | TRBJ1-3 | . | TRBV15 | . | 13
TGTGCCAGTAGTATAAACAGGGACTATGGCTACACCTTC | CASSINRDYGYTF | TRBJ1-2 | . | TRBV19 | . | 13
TGCGCCAGCAGCCCCAGCCTACGGGATGAGCAGTTCTTC | CASSPSLRDEQFF | TRBJ2-1 | . | TRBV4-1 | . | 13